The 29 T cell receptor beta chains below all came from one sample that was sequenced in a study of identical twins' blood T cells (dated by TCRdb to 2012 to 2014). Library preparation used 5' RACE. Data came from an Illumina Genome Analyzer IIx. Using fastp trimming at Q25 and MiXCR clonotype assembly, TCRdb reanalyzed the public sequencing data and kept in-frame beta chains. Each entry merges the rows of one CDR3 protein and shows their most common DNA and genes. The sample has a few hundred thousand distinct CDR3 sequences on record, over 25% of them singletons. The top ten clones comprise approximately 6.6% of the sample. The sequenced sample consisted of PBMCs. The receptors derive from a woman between 18 and 50 years old in good health.

This chain connects TRBV11-3 to TRBJ1-4; D is possibly TRBD1 (5 bases). The CDR3 loop spans 17 amino acids. The germline V gene encodes CDR1 SGHNT and CDR2 YENEEA. Deletions cut 5 bases from V and 8 bases from J, with 24 bases between. The CDR3 DNA sequence: TGTGCCAGCAGCAACGATCGGGGCGCGGGAGATAACGAAAAACTGTTTTTT. It specifies CASSNDRGAGDNEKLFF.

The genes are TRBV4-3 and TRBJ2-1, with 9 bases that match TRBD2. CDR1 is LGHNA, CDR2 YSLEER, per germline. This CDR3 has 18 amino acids. The V gene end was trimmed by 0 bases and the J gene end by 7 bases; junction bases not matched to a gene: 13. The chain's CDR3 is CASSQDGDLAGALNEQFF. Written as DNA, the CDR3 is TGCGCCAGCAGCCAAGATGGGGACTTAGCGGGAGCCCTTAATGAGCAGTTCTTC.

This chain joins TRBV2 and TRBJ1-2, with a possible D match to TRBD1 (6 bases). The CDR3 covers 14 residues. Germline assignment: CDR1 SNHLY and CDR2 FYNNEI. Trimming left V 4 bases short and J 4 bases short, with 13 bases between. This CDR3 reads CASSGQVTFYGYTF. CDR3 DNA: TGTGCCAGCAGTGGACAGGTAACCTTCTATGGCTACACCTTC. Full variable domain (remainder filled in from reference TRBV2 and TRBJ1-2): EPEVTQTPSHQVTQMGQEVILRCVPISNHLYFYWYRQILGQKVEFLVSFYNNEISEKSEIFDDQFSVERPDGSNFTLKIRSTKLEDSAMYFCASSGQVTFYGYTFGSGTRLTVV.

This clonotype was detected a few times. The chain links TRBV20-1 to TRBJ1-2, with D tentatively TRBD1 (5 bases). The CDR3 extends over 13 amino acids. The germline V gene has CDR1 DFQATT and CDR2 SNEGSKA (reference sequence). The V gene lost 5 bases and the J gene lost 2 bases, with 12 bases spanning the gap. CDR3 region: CSAAVQGNYGYTF. In DNA, the CDR3 is TGCAGTGCTGCCGTCCAGGGAAACTATGGCTACACCTTC.

J is TRBJ2-3 and V is TRBV20-1, with 14 bases identical to TRBD2. Germline loops: CDR1 DFQATT, CDR2 SNEGSKA (reference sequence). V lost 5 bases, J lost 0 bases, and 7 bases stayed unmatched. The CDR3 covers 17 residues. CDR3 region: CSAPTSGRESSTDTQYF. Written as DNA, the CDR3 is TGCAGTGCTCCGACTAGCGGGAGGGAGTCTAGCACAGATACGCAGTATTTT.

This clonotype was counted a few times. DNA for the CDR3: TGTGCCAGCAGCTTAGTCCCATTTTCCTACAATGAGCAGTTCTTC. Residues: CASSLVPFSYNEQFF. The chain carries TRBV7-2 and TRBJ2-1; no clear D. Per germline, CDR1 SGHTA and CDR2 FQGNSA. The CDR3 runs to 15 residues. V was pared by 1 base and J by 1 base, with 8 bases between.

The chain combines TRBV10-3 with TRBJ1-5; D is perhaps TRBD1 (5 bases). V dropped 4 bases and J dropped 4 bases, with 14 bases sitting between them. This CDR3 has 15 amino acids. In germline, CDR1 is ENHRY, CDR2 SYGVKD. CDR3 sequence reads: CAISVGRDENQPQHF. The CDR3 DNA sequence: TGTGCCATCAGTGTAGGGCGGGACGAGAATCAGCCCCAGCATTTT.

About this clonotype itself: The junction shows a germline mismatch at one end, possibly a read error. The chain links TRBV11-3 to TRBJ1-1; TRBD1 is a possible D gene (5 bases). Germline V gene sequence: CDR1 SGHNT, CDR2 YENEEA. There are 13 residues in the CDR3. The CDR3 DNA reads as TGTGCCAGCAGCCCGGGGGGAGACACTGAATCTTTCTTT. As protein: CASSPGGDTESFF. Supplemented by reference TRBV11-3 and TRBJ1-1, the full variable domain reads EAGVVQSPRYKIIEKKQPVAFWCNPISGHNTLYWYLQNLGQGPELLIRYENEEAVDDSQLPKDRFSAERLKGVDSTLKIQPAELGDSAVYLCASSPGGDTESFFGQGTRLTVV.

This clonotype was recorded a few times. The chain uses TRBV3-1 and TRBJ1-2; 8 nucleotides match TRBD1. V gave up 2 bases and J gave up 4 bases; unmatched junction bases: 6. The CDR3 extends over 15 amino acids. Germline CDR1 reads LGHDT; CDR2 reads YNNKEL (reference sequence). The CDR3 bases are TGTGCCAGCAGCCAAAGGACAGGGTCGGGCTATGGCTACACCTTC. This codes for CASSQRTGSGYGYTF.

This clonotype was found a few times. The V and J genes are TRBV6-1 and TRBJ1-5, with D hard to call. CDR3 length: 15 residues. The V end lost 2 bases, the J end lost 3 bases, and 11 bases lay between the germline ends. From germline, CDR1 is MNHNS and CDR2 SASEGT. The CDR3 sequence is CASSEYAVYNQPQHF. The CDR3 bases are TGTGCCAGCAGTGAATATGCAGTTTACAATCAGCCCCAGCATTTT.

This chain uses TRBV29-1 with TRBJ1-5; no reliable D call. Between the trimmed V and J ends, which lost 6 bases and 3 bases, there was a span of 12 bases. This CDR3 has 13 residues. CDR1 is SQVTM and CDR2 is ANQGSEA in the germline V gene. CDR3 sequence (DNA): TGCAGCGTGGCCGGGAATTACAATCAGCCCCAGCATTTT. Translation gives CSVAGNYNQPQHF.

This clonotype occurred a few times. The rearrangement uses TRBV9 and TRBJ1-2; D may be TRBD1 (5 bases). The CDR3 loop spans 17 amino acids. Germline CDR1 and CDR2: SGDLS and YYNGEE. Trimming removed 0 bases at V and 2 bases at J, with 17 bases between. The CDR3 reads CASSVDKGRKPNYGYTF. The DNA for the CDR3 is TGTGCCAGCAGCGTAGATAAGGGACGAAAGCCGAACTATGGCTACACCTTC.

This clonotype was observed a few times. The chain joins TRBV28 to TRBJ2-5, with 11 bases fitting TRBD2. The CDR3 runs to 15 residues. The V gene end was trimmed by 4 bases and the J gene end by 4 bases; junction bases not matched to a gene: 5. Looked up from germline, CDR1 is MDHEN and CDR2 is SYDVKM. CDR3 region: CASSSGTSGRETQYF. CDR3 bases: TGTGCCAGCAGTTCCGGGACTAGCGGCAGAGAGACCCAGTACTTC.

This sequence joins TRBV9 and TRBJ1-2, with D unclear. The CDR3 has 12 residues. Germline V gene sequence: CDR1 SGDLS, CDR2 YYNGEE. V was cut by 7 bases and J by 3 bases, with 10 bases left in between. CDR3 nucleotides: TGTGCCAGCGGCGGCCGATACTATGGCTACACCTTC. It yields the protein CASGGRYYGYTF. Together with reference TRBV9 and TRBJ1-2, the CDR3 gives the full variable domain: DSGVTQTPKHLITATGQRVTLRCSPRSGDLSVYWYQQSLDQGLQFLIQYYNGEERAKGNILERFSAQQFPDLHSELNLSSLELGDSALYFCASGGRYYGYTFGSGTRLTVV.

This clonotype was recorded a few times. This chain connects TRBV20-1 to TRBJ2-7; 9 nucleotides match TRBD1. V lost 4 bases to trimming and J lost 8 bases; unmatched junction nucleotides: 6. The CDR3 loop spans 12 amino acids. Germline V gene sequence: CDR1 DFQATT, CDR2 SNEGSKA (reference sequence). CDR3 nucleotides: TGCAGTGCTAACCGACAGGGGGATCAGCAGTACTTC. Translation gives CSANRQGDQQYF.

With respect to this clonotype: A read error is possible here, since a much larger clone lies one base away. The rearrangement links TRBV12-3 or TRBV12-4 to TRBJ2-1, with unresolved D. Trimming took off 6 bases at V and 8 bases at J, with 14 bases between the two ends. The CDR3 is 13 residues long. CDR3: CASRVGCLHEQFF. Here the CDR3 DNA reads TGTGCCAGCAGGGTGGGGTGCTTGCATGAGCAGTTCTTC.

As concerns this clonotype: No conserved phenylalanine or tryptophan is present at the end of the CDR3, so a read error is the likely explanation. The rearrangement joins TRBV14 to TRBJ2-7, with 7 bases lining up with TRBD1. The CDR3 covers 13 residues. J lost 6 bases, V lost 4 bases, and 6 bases had no gene match. The germline V gene encodes CDR1 SGHDN and CDR2 FVKESK. In DNA, the CDR3 is TGTGCCAGCAGCCTACAGGGGATCGGCGAGCAGTACTTA. Its protein is CASSLQGIGEQYL.

This clonotype appeared a few times. The V gene is TRBV6-1, the J gene TRBJ1-5, with D hard to call. Per germline, CDR1 MNHNS and CDR2 SASEGT. V was pared by 3 bases and J by 3 bases, with 6 bases between. This CDR3 is 13 amino acids long. The DNA of the CDR3 is TGTGCCAGCAGTGAGTGGTACAATCAGCCCCAGCATTTT. Translation: CASSEWYNQPQHF.

V and J are TRBV29-1 and TRBJ1-3, with TRBD1 as a possible D gene (5 bases). V lost 7 bases and J lost 8, with 15 bases in between. Germline CDR1 SQVTM, CDR2 ANQGSEA. CDR3 length: 12 amino acids. CDR3 loop: CSARGSGYTIYF. CDR3 DNA: TGCAGCGCCCGGGGCTCCGGATACACCATATATTTT. The full variable domain, with the rest looked up from reference TRBV29-1 and TRBJ1-3, is SAVISQKPSRDICQRGTSLTIQCQVDSQVTMMFWYRQQPGQSLTLIATANQGSEATYESGFVIDKFPISRPNLTFSTLTVSNMSPEDSSIYLCSARGSGYTIYFGEGSWLTVV.

This clonotype came up a few times. The V gene is TRBV6-1, the J gene TRBJ1-1, with a weak D call TRBD1 (6 bases). Germline CDR1 is MNHNS and CDR2 is SASEGT. The CDR3 has 12 amino acids. Trimming left V 6 bases short and J 5 bases short, with 10 bases between. CDR3 protein: CASRTGATEAFF. The CDR3 coding sequence is TGTGCCAGCAGGACAGGAGCTACTGAAGCTTTCTTT.

This sequence joins TRBV15 and TRBJ2-7, with a weak D call TRBD2 (5 bases). This CDR3 is built from 15 residues. CDR1 and CDR2 from the germline V gene are LNHNV and YYDKDF (reference sequence). V was cut by 3 bases and J by 3 bases, with 15 bases left in between. The CDR3 bases are TGTGCCACCAGCAGCTCTAGGGAGTCTCGCTACGAGCAGTACTTC. Its translation is CATSSSRESRYEQYF. The variable domain in full, with the rest retrieved from reference TRBV15 and TRBJ2-7, is DAMVIQNPRYQVTQFGKPVTLSCSQTLNHNVMYWYQQKSSQAPKLLFHYYDKDFNNEADTPDNFQSRRPNTSFCFLDIRSPGLGDTAMYLCATSSSRESRYEQYFGPGTRLTVT.

This clonotype was counted ten times or more. This chain uses TRBV20-1 with TRBJ2-7, with TRBD2 matching over 9 bases. CDR3 length equals 13 residues. J lost 4 bases, V lost 7 bases, and 8 bases had no gene match. Looked up from germline, CDR1 is DFQATT and CDR2 is SNEGSKA (reference sequence). In DNA form, the CDR3 reads TGCAGTGGGACGCTAGCGGGATCATACGAGCAGTACTTC. This gives the protein CSGTLAGSYEQYF.

The chain employs TRBV20-1 and TRBJ2-3, with D perhaps assigned TRBD1 or TRBD2 (5 bases each). The CDR3 consists of 15 residues. From germline, CDR1 is DFQATT and CDR2 SNEGSKA (reference sequence). Trimming cost V 3 bases and J 0 bases, with 13 bases left between them. In DNA form, the CDR3 reads TGCAGTGCTAGGGGGGAGATGGGAAGCACAGATACGCAGTATTTT. Its protein product is CSARGEMGSTDTQYF.

In this sample, this clonotype turned up many times. The rearrangement links TRBV11-2 to TRBJ1-2; D is perhaps TRBD1 (6 bases). The CDR3 is made up of 13 amino acids. The germline V gene has CDR1 SGHAT and CDR2 FQNNGV. V was trimmed by 5 bases and J by 4 bases, leaving 11 bases between them. The CDR3 DNA sequence: TGTGCCAGCAGCGCAGGGGAGGGCTATGGCTACACCTTC. It codes for CASSAGEGYGYTF.

The CDR3 bases are TGCGCCAGCAGCTCACAGGGGGCAGGAGGATACGAGCAGTACTTC. This encodes CASSSQGAGGYEQYF. V is TRBV5-1 and J is TRBJ2-7, with 9 bases fitting TRBD1. Unmatched junction bases numbered 8, after V lost 3 bases and J lost 4 bases. The CDR3 has 15 residues. Germline CDR1 and CDR2: SGHRS and YFSETQ.

This clonotype appeared a few times. The rearrangement uses TRBV7-9 and TRBJ1-2; tentatively, D is TRBD1 (5 bases). Per the germline V gene, CDR1 is SEHNR and CDR2 is FQNEAQ (reference sequence). The CDR3 loop spans 13 amino acids. The V end was cut by 4 bases, the J end by 8 bases, with 14 bases between. DNA of the CDR3: TGTGCCAGCAGCTCGGGGGTCCCTCCGGGCTACACCTTC. This encodes CASSSGVPPGYTF.

This sequence joins TRBV28 and TRBJ1-4; no reliable D call. This CDR3 contains 14 residues. Germline V gene lookup returns CDR1 MDHEN and CDR2 SYDVKM. V was shortened by 5 bases and J by 4 bases, with 11 bases between the two germline ends. The CDR3 DNA is TGTGCCAGCAGTCAACTGTCCCATAATGAAAAACTGTTTTTT. Translated: CASSQLSHNEKLFF.

J is TRBJ2-2 and V is TRBV12-5; 10 bases line up with TRBD2. Germline V gene lookup returns CDR1 LGHNT and CDR2 FRNRAP. CDR3 length: 17 residues. V was pared by 3 bases and J by 0 bases, with 4 bases of the junction left unmatched. The CDR3: CASGFRLAGANTGELFF. The CDR3 DNA reads TGTGCTAGTGGTTTTCGCCTAGCGGGGGCGAACACCGGGGAGCTGTTTTTT.

In this sample, this clonotype turned up a few times. The V and J genes are TRBV29-1 and TRBJ1-2, with 7 bases aligning to TRBD1. J gave up 6 bases and V 5 bases, and 3 bases lay outside the gene matches. This CDR3 is 11 amino acids long. Per the germline V gene, CDR1 is SQVTM and CDR2 is ANQGSEA. The CDR3 is CSVRQGNGYTF. The CDR3 DNA reads as TGCAGCGTTCGACAGGGAAATGGCTACACCTTC.